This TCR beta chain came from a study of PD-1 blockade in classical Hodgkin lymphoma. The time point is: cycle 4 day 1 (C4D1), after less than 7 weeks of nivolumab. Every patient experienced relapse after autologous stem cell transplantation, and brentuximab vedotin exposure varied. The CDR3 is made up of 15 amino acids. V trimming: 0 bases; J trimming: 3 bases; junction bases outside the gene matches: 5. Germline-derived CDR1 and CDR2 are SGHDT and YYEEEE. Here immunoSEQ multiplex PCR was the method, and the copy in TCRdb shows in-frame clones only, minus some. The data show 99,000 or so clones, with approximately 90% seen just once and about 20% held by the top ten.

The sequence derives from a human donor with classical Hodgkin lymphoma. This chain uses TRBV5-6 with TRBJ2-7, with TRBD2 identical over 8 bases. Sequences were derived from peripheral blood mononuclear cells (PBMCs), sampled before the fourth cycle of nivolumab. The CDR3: CASSLEREMVYEQYF. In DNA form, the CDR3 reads TGTGCCAGCAGCTTGGAGCGGGAGATGGTCTACGAGCAGTACTTC. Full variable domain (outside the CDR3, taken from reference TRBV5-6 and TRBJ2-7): DAGVTQSPTHLIKTRGQQVTLRCSPKSGHDTVSWYQQALGQGPQFIFQYYEEEERQRGNFPDRFSGHQFPNYSSELNVNALLLGDSALYLCASSLEREMVYEQYFGPGTRLTVT.